The 19 T cell receptor beta chains in this list originate from one sample, sequenced in a study. TCRdb redid the calling of the 5' RACE reads with MiXCR, one entry per CDR3 protein. The table has some 37,000 distinct CDR3 sequences, approximately 19% seen once; the top ten hold 2.5% to 3%. Sample: naive CD4+ T cells sorted from a lymph node. Subset indicated: naive CD4+ T cells, CD4+CD45RA+CD25-. The receptors stem from a female donor with breast cancer.

The chain combines TRBV6-1 with TRBJ2-1, with D possibly matching TRBD2 (6 bases). The CDR3 totals 14 residues. Germline V gives CDR1 MNHNS, CDR2 SASEGT. V lost 4 bases, J lost 1 base, and 8 bases lay in between. The CDR3 loop reads CASSVRESYNEQFF. CDR3 coding DNA: TGTGCCAGCAGTGTACGGGAGTCCTACAATGAGCAGTTCTTC.

This clonotype has at least ten counts. This chain links TRBV7-8 with TRBJ1-1; the match to TRBD1 covers 8 bases. The ends lost 5 bases at V and 6 bases at J; junction bases unmatched: 5. This CDR3 spans 13 amino acids. Germline-derived CDR1 and CDR2 are SGHVS and FQNEAQ. CDR3 DNA sequence: TGTGCCAGCAGCCGACAGGGGTGGGCTGAAGCTTTCTTT. Encoded protein: CASSRQGWAEAFF.

This clonotype was counted many times. V usage is TRBV20-1 and J usage is TRBJ2-5; D tentatively reads TRBD1 or TRBD2 (5 bases each). The CDR3 is 12 amino acids. Trimming shortened V by 0 bases and J by 7 bases, and 9 bases separated the two germline ends. Germline V gene data show CDR1 as DFQATT and CDR2 as SNEGSKA (reference sequence). CDR3 sequence (DNA): TGCAGTGCTAGAGATCTTGGGGGGACCCAGTACTTC. Translating it yields CSARDLGGTQYF.

Remarks on this clonotype: This may stem from a read error, because a much larger clone lies one nucleotide away. This chain connects TRBV6-5 to TRBJ2-1; D is uncertain. Germline CDR1 reads MNHEY; CDR2 reads SVGAGI. The CDR3 has 17 amino acids. The V end was cut by 0 bases, the J end by 10 bases, with 22 bases between. For the CDR3, the DNA is TGTGCCAGCAGTTACTCGAAGGCGGTAGTGCGACATTGGGAGCAGTTCTTC. Its translation is CASSYSKAVVRHWEQFF.

This clonotype was counted a few times. The chain recombines TRBV9 with TRBJ1-1; D unresolved. V was pared by 4 bases and J by 4 bases, with 11 bases between. The CDR3 is made up of 13 amino acids. In germline, CDR1 is SGDLS, CDR2 YYNGEE. The CDR3 protein is CASSQGGGTEAFF. The CDR3, as DNA: TGTGCCAGCAGCCAAGGAGGCGGCACTGAAGCTTTCTTT.

CDR3 bases: TGTGCCAGCAGCCGAATCCAGGGGACCGGAAACACCATATATTTT. This gives the protein CASSRIQGTGNTIYF. V and J are TRBV7-2 and TRBJ1-3; D possibly corresponds to TRBD1 (6 bases). CDR1 is SGHTA and CDR2 is FQGNSA in the germline V gene. V was cut by 5 bases and J by 4 bases, with 15 bases left in between. This CDR3 contains 15 residues.

The CDR3 DNA is TGTGCCAGCAGTGCACAGGGAGTAGGAAAACTGTTTTTT. Translation gives CASSAQGVGKLFF. V is TRBV2 and J is TRBJ1-4; D perhaps matches TRBD1 (6 bases). Trimming took 4 bases from V and 10 from J, leaving 13 bases between them. Germline CDR1 reads SNHLY; CDR2 reads FYNNEI. The CDR3 is 13 amino acids.

The chain couples TRBV29-1 to TRBJ1-4, with D perhaps matching TRBD1 (6 bases). V gave up 7 bases and J gave up 6 bases, with 12 bases separating them. Germline lookup yields CDR1 SQVTM and CDR2 ANQGSEA. The CDR3 spans 12 residues. The CDR3 DNA reads TGCAGCGGGAAGGGGGAGGATGAAAAACTGTTTTTT. Translation: CSGKGEDEKLFF. The entire variable domain, with the rest obtained from reference TRBV29-1 and TRBJ1-4, is as follows: SAVISQKPSRDICQRGTSLTIQCQVDSQVTMMFWYRQQPGQSLTLIATANQGSEATYESGFVIDKFPISRPNLTFSTLTVSNMSPEDSSIYLCSGKGEDEKLFFGSGTQLSVL.

The table lists this clonotype with a few counts. The rearrangement joins TRBV4-2 to TRBJ2-1; TRBD2 aligns across 14 bases. The V and J ends lost 4 bases and 4 bases, in that order; junction bases with no gene match: 0. The CDR3 totals 15 residues. Germline V gene data show CDR1 as LGHNA and CDR2 as YNFKEQ. The CDR3 here is CASSRLAGGYNEQFF. CDR3 sequence (DNA): TGTGCCAGCAGCCGACTAGCGGGAGGGTACAATGAGCAGTTCTTC.

This clonotype appeared many times. This rearrangement joins TRBV4-3 to TRBJ1-5, with 9 bases fitting TRBD1. V lost 4 bases and J lost 2; bases outside the gene matches: 3. The germline V gene has CDR1 LGHNA and CDR2 YSLEER. The CDR3 has 15 amino acids. CDR3 sequence reads: CASSPRTGGNQPQHF. The CDR3, as DNA: TGCGCCAGCAGCCCCAGGACAGGGGGCAATCAGCCCCAGCATTTT.

The sample holds a few counts of this clonotype. The chain uses TRBV29-1 and TRBJ2-3; TRBD1 is a possible D gene (6 bases). The CDR3 is 13 residues long. V lost 8 bases to trimming and J lost 1 base, with 13 bases between them. CDR1 and CDR2 from the germline V gene are SQVTM and ANQGSEA. CDR3 nucleotides: TGCAGCATTCGGCGACAGGGCACAGATACGCAGTATTTT. Amino acid sequence: CSIRRQGTDTQYF.

The genes are TRBV7-3 and TRBJ2-7, with TRBD1 matching over 9 bases. The J segment lost 6 bases and the V segment lost 4 bases, leaving 7 bases of the junction unmatched. The CDR3 loop spans 14 amino acids. The germline V gene has CDR1 SGHTA and CDR2 FQGTGA. This CDR3 reads CASSSTTGGGEQYF. For the CDR3, the DNA is TGTGCCAGCAGCTCGACCACAGGGGGCGGCGAGCAGTACTTC. The variable domain in full, with the rest retrieved from reference TRBV7-3 and TRBJ2-7, is GAGVSQTPSNKVTEKGKYVELRCDPISGHTALYWYRQSLGQGPEFLIYFQGTGAADDSGLPNDRFFAVRPEGSVSTLKIQRTERGDSAVYLCASSSTTGGGEQYFGPGTRLTVT.

This clonotype has only a few counts. This rearrangement joins TRBV5-1 to TRBJ2-1; no definite D call. In germline, CDR1 is SGHRS, CDR2 YFSETQ. This CDR3 has 13 amino acids. Trimming left V 0 bases short and J 8 bases short, with 9 bases between. CDR3 protein: CASSLGAGYEQFF. The CDR3 nucleotides are TGCGCCAGCAGCTTGGGGGCTGGTTATGAGCAGTTCTTC.

This clonotype was observed a few times. The CDR3: CASSLDRGLVGEQFF. The CDR3 DNA is TGTGCCAGCAGCCTGGACAGGGGGCTAGTGGGTGAGCAGTTCTTC. J is TRBJ2-1 and V is TRBV5-6; 11 bases line up with TRBD1. Germline CDR1 reads SGHDT; CDR2 reads YYEEEE. This CDR3 contains 15 residues. V lost 4 bases and J lost 9; bases outside the gene matches: 9.

The chain employs TRBV10-3 and TRBJ2-1; 9 bases agree with TRBD1. CDR3 length: 15 residues. J lost 7 bases, V lost 0 bases, and 4 bases had no gene match. Germline loops: CDR1 ENHRY, CDR2 SYGVKD. The CDR3 spells CAISESTGTGNEQFF. CDR3 DNA: TGTGCCATCAGTGAGTCAACCGGGACAGGGAATGAGCAGTTCTTC.

V and J are TRBV15 and TRBJ2-3; 10 bases are shared with TRBD1. The CDR3 totals 16 residues. The V segment lost 0 bases and the J segment 4 bases; nucleotides outside the gene matches: 4. Germline V CDR1 and CDR2: LNHNV, YYDKDF (reference sequence). CDR3 region: CATSRDGGQGSDTQYF. The CDR3 DNA follows: TGTGCCACCAGCAGAGATGGGGGACAGGGGTCAGATACGCAGTATTTT.

The chain couples TRBV20-1 to TRBJ2-7; D gene uncertain. There are 14 residues in the CDR3. Germline CDR1 is DFQATT and CDR2 is SNEGSKA (reference sequence). V lost 6 bases, J lost 0 bases, and 15 bases lay in between. The CDR3 bases are TGCAGTGCCAGTTCCTCCAGTATCTCCTACGAGCAGTACTTC. Protein: CSASSSSISYEQYF.

This clonotype was counted ten times or more. V and J are TRBV7-2 and TRBJ2-7; 10 bases agree with TRBD2. Germline assignment: CDR1 SGHTA and CDR2 FQGNSA. Trimming took 6 bases from V and 2 from J; bases not matched to a gene: 4. This CDR3 has 14 amino acids. Here the CDR3 reads CASRRSGRAYEQYF. CDR3 in DNA: TGTGCCAGCAGGCGAAGCGGGAGGGCCTACGAGCAGTACTTC.

Regarding this clonotype: A read error may account for a junction end that differs from germline. This chain uses TRBV12-3 or TRBV12-4 with TRBJ1-4, with 9 nucleotides matching TRBD1. The CDR3 is 15 amino acids. The CDR3 sequence is CASSLLGQGNEKLSF. CDR3 DNA: TGTGCCAGCAGTCTTCTGGGACAGGGTAATGAAAAACTGTCTTTT.